A single sample is the source of the 8 T cell receptor beta chains below, sequenced in a study of T-cell memory formation after mild COVID-19 (dated by TCRdb to the early 2020s). The library was made by 5' RACE. Instrument used: Illumina NovaSeq 6000. The public reads were quality trimmed at Q25 with fastp and then assembled into clones with MiXCR by TCRdb, keeping productive beta chains. Rows matching on CDR3 protein sequence are summarized as one entry with the most common DNA and genes. This sample lists approximately 450,000 distinct CDR3 sequences; 18% were detected once. The ten largest account for about 12% of the sample. Sequences were obtained from PBMCs or a T cell subset sorted from them (not recorded which). Source of these receptors: an adult woman who had mild COVID-19 (a few samples of this study predate the infection). The sample titles of this study are shuffled in the database, so cell type and time point are left out; the donor was told from shared clones.

This clonotype has more than one count but fewer than ten. This chain links TRBV9 with TRBJ2-7; 10 positions match TRBD2. Germline V gives CDR1 SGDLS, CDR2 YYNGEE. This CDR3 contains 15 residues. Trimming at V came to 0 bases and at J to 3 bases, leaving 3 bases not matched to a gene. The CDR3 reads CASSVGGTSDYEQYF. The DNA of the CDR3 is TGTGCCAGCAGCGTAGGGGGGACTAGCGACTACGAGCAGTACTTC. Full variable domain (rest looked up from reference TRBV9 and TRBJ2-7): DSGVTQTPKHLITATGQRVTLRCSPRSGDLSVYWYQQSLDQGLQFLIQYYNGEERAKGNILERFSAQQFPDLHSELNLSSLELGDSALYFCASSVGGTSDYEQYFGPGTRLTVT.

This chain's CDR3 is CASSQDGRTYNEQFF. The CDR3 DNA follows: TGCGCCAGCAGCCAAGATGGTAGAACCTACAATGAGCAGTTCTTC. This chain links TRBV4-3 with TRBJ2-1, with D hard to call. V shed 0 bases and J shed 2 bases, with 8 bases lying between them. Per the germline V gene, CDR1 is LGHNA and CDR2 is YSLEER. The CDR3 spans 15 residues.

In its sample, this clonotype was seen a few times. The DNA of the CDR3 is TGTGCCAGCAGTTACCGGGACAGGGGGCTTTACGAGCAGTACTTC. Its protein product is CASSYRDRGLYEQYF. V is TRBV12-3 or TRBV12-4 and J is TRBJ2-7, with 12 nucleotides matching TRBD1. This CDR3 has 15 amino acids. The V gene end was trimmed by 4 bases and the J gene end by 4 bases; junction bases not matched to a gene: 5.

This clonotype was observed a handful of times. The genes are TRBV7-9 and TRBJ2-7; tentative D call: TRBD1 (8 bases). From germline, CDR1 is SEHNR and CDR2 FQNEAQ (reference sequence). V was pared by 1 base and J by 11 bases, with 12 bases between. The CDR3 is made up of 12 amino acids. CDR3 coding DNA: TGTGCCAGCAGCTTAGGGGGGGGACAGGAGTACTTC. Its translation is CASSLGGGQEYF. The full variable domain, rest sourced from reference TRBV7-9 and TRBJ2-7, is DTGVSQNPRHKITKRGQNVTFRCDPISEHNRLYWYRQTLGQGPEFLTYFQNEAQLEKSRLLSDRFSAERPKGSFSTLEIQRTEQGDSAMYLCASSLGGGQEYFGPGTRLTVT.

The chain carries TRBV5-1 and TRBJ1-2; D is unresolved. Trimming cost V 2 bases and J 3 bases, with 17 bases left between them. CDR1 and CDR2 from the germline V gene are SGHRS and YFSETQ. The CDR3 has 16 residues. CDR3 region: CASSLGWEGTDYGYTF. In DNA form, the CDR3 reads TGCGCCAGCAGCTTAGGCTGGGAGGGAACGGACTATGGCTACACCTTC.

V gene TRBV7-2 combines with J gene TRBJ2-3; 8 bases match TRBD2. Germline CDR1 and CDR2: SGHTA and FQGNSA. V dropped 1 base and J dropped 2; count of bases not matched to a gene: 5. There are 16 residues in the CDR3. CDR3 nucleotides: TGTGCCAGCAGCTTAGAAGCGGGAGCGTCCACAGATACGCAGTATTTT. Translated: CASSLEAGASTDTQYF.

This clonotype has more than one count but fewer than ten. This chain joins TRBV2 and TRBJ2-1; 11 nucleotides agree with TRBD2. This CDR3 spans 15 amino acids. The ends lost 6 bases at V and 7 bases at J; junction bases unmatched: 8. Germline V CDR1 and CDR2: SNHLY, FYNNEI. This CDR3 reads CASRVTSGAGNEQFF. CDR3 DNA: TGTGCCAGCAGGGTGACTAGCGGGGCGGGGAATGAGCAGTTCTTC.

The chain combines TRBV7-9 with TRBJ1-1; weak D call: TRBD1 (5 bases). There are 10 residues in the CDR3. Trimming took off 2 bases at V and 13 bases at J, with 8 bases between the two ends. Germline V gene sequence: CDR1 SEHNR, CDR2 FQNEAQ (reference sequence). CDR3 residues: CASSLQGVFF. The CDR3 region has the DNA TGTGCCAGCAGCTTACAGGGTGTTTTCTTT.